This T cell receptor (beta chain) was captured in a study of CD4 T cells in relation to SARS-CoV-2 and coronaviruses. Study-wide background: The negative reference was HIV-1 Nef peptide pool or peptide-free culture.

The protocol was immunoSEQ multiplex PCR, while the TCRdb copy is restricted to in-frame clones and leaves out a portion. The table includes about 31,000 clones, approximately 79% detected once. V was shortened by 1 base and J by 6 bases, with 11 bases between the two germline ends. CDR1 SGHKS and CDR2 YYEKEE come from the germline V gene (reference sequence). The CDR3 consists of 14 residues. On this clone: Its cognate antigen is unknown.

Unexposed donor CD4+ T cells date from 2011-2018, before the COVID-19 pandemic. The cells were cultured for 10 days before CD4+ T cells were isolated. Unexposed-donor CD4+ T cells were probed with SARS-CoV-2 S/N and four cold-coronavirus spikes, cells permitting. Approximately 1.8 million PBMCs per well were cultured with roughly 10 IU/ml IL-2. The J gene is TRBJ2-1, the V gene TRBV5-5; D is possibly TRBD1 (5 bases). The sequenced material came from CD4+ T cells from PBMCs, cultured in vitro. The sequence was obtained from a human donor in good health. The CDR3 region is CASSLIARANEQFF. The CDR3, as DNA: TGTGCCAGCAGCTTGATAGCCAGGGCCAATGAGCAGTTCTTC. The full variable domain, completed using reference TRBV5-5 and TRBJ2-1, is DAGVTQSPTHLIKTRGQQVTLRCSPISGHKSVSWYQQVLGQGPQFIFQYYEKEERGRGNFPDRFSARQFPNYSSELNVNALLLGDSALYLCASSLIARANEQFFGPGTRLTVL.